This is a list of T cell receptor beta chains from one sample in a study of CD8+ T cells in alopecia areata. Sequencing was performed with immunoSEQ multiplex PCR; in TCRdb, only in-frame clones are kept and a portion is missing. This sample yields 150,000 to 200,000 clones, of which roughly 59% are seen a single time; under 2% belongs to the top ten. The material was CD4+ T cells sorted from blood, obtained at week 0. The receptor set was obtained from a human donor with alopecia areata. CDR3s include the opening cysteine and the closing phenylalanine or tryptophan.

>TRBV9|13
CASSVGGDTEAFF
>TRBV6-4|12
CASSTNTGELFF
>TRBV29-1|10
CSVLGDEQFF
>TRBV25-1|13
CASSGGYNSPLHF
>TRBV29-1|12
CSVESSTDTQYF
>TRBV29-1|13
CSLSAVGPDTQYF
>TRBV27|14
CASSSMGRAYEQYF
>TRBV15|15
CATSRAPAGEETQYF
>TRBV20-1|10
CSASRGTQYF
>TRBV14|12
CASRSGGSGYTF
>TRBV4-3|17
CASSQELGIGGANVLTF
>TRBV15|12
CATSRDLGREYF
>TRBV11-2|12
CASSLMSSEAFF
>TRBV4-1|16
CASSPSLDRAHQPQHF
>TRBV29-1|13
CSVGAGRNTEAFF
>TRBV29-1|13
CSVEGRSTDTQYF
>TRBV18|15
CASSPTGAGGETQYF
>TRBV27|13
CASSLTPVYEQYF
>TRBV30|11
CAWRGIYGYTF
>TRBV9|15
CASSESTRSLTEQYF
>TRBV29-1|10
CSVVGNGYTF
>TRBV30|15
CAWSATGTGGYEQYF
>TRBV4-3|16
CASSYPRGRGTNEQYF
>TRBV11-2|13
CASSLRSGAEAFF
>TRBV6-5|15
CASSPDGFLGSPLHF
>TRBV29-1|13
CSVGSVDNQPQHF
>TRBV7-3|19
CASSPQPPQRGMGANVLTF
>TRBV30|15
CAWRGTGQISNEQFF
>TRBV6-1|15
CACNRVSKITDTQYF
>TRBV29-1|12
CSVVSYGETQYF
>TRBV4-3|14
CASSQEGGGGEAFF
>TRBV7-2|16
CASSLVIRGATDEQFF
>TRBV5-4|13
CASSLDMTSTLHF
>TRBV6-5|15
CASSLGGASTDTQYF
>TRBV7-2|14
CASSLWGKNTEAFF